The 13 T cell receptor beta chains in this list originate from one sample, sequenced in a study of regulatory T cells in long-lasting Graves disease. iRepertoire HTBI primers and Arm-PCR of CDR3 regions built TCR beta libraries. One entry per CDR3 protein, called by TCRdb with MiXCR from the multiplex PCR reads. The sample holds 400,000 to 500,000 distinct CDR3 sequences; around 15% are singletons and the top ten take less than 30%. Time point specified: newly diagnosed GD, antithyroid drugs for less than 3 months. RNA extracted from PBMCs served as the sequencing template. The data were also submitted as part of a second study, on T cells in Graves' hyperthyroidism and ophthalmopathy.

Source: peripheral blood mononuclear cells (PBMCs), taken at new diagnosis, from a patient treated with antithyroid drugs. The receptors were gathered from a woman aged 18-35 years with Graves disease.

This chain uses TRBV7-2 with TRBJ1-1, with 11 bases that match TRBD1. The CDR3 spans 19 residues. Germline values: CDR1 SGHTA, CDR2 FQGNSA. Unmatched junction bases numbered 16, after V lost 1 base and J lost 6 bases. The CDR3 coding sequence is TGTGCCAGCAGCTTAGGAGGGACCGGGACAGGGGGACCGGGCTCTGAAGCTTTCTTT. Translating it yields CASSLGGTGTGGPGSEAFF.

The chain employs TRBV7-8 and TRBJ2-7, with TRBD2 identical over 11 bases. The ends lost 5 bases at V and 0 bases at J; junction bases unmatched: 12. The CDR3 extends over 18 amino acids. Germline loops: CDR1 SGHVS, CDR2 FQNEAQ. The CDR3 spells CASSVTGLAGANSYEQYF. The CDR3 DNA follows: TGTGCCAGCAGCGTAACCGGACTAGCGGGCGCCAACTCCTACGAGCAGTACTTC.

There are many counts of this clonotype. The J gene is TRBJ1-2, the V gene TRBV2; 8 bases line up with TRBD1. This CDR3 comprises 15 residues. V shed 2 bases and J 7 bases; nucleotides not matched to a gene: 9. Germline CDR1 reads SNHLY; CDR2 reads FYNNEI. This chain's CDR3 is CASSEIGQGLGGYTF. CDR3 nucleotides: TGTGCCAGCAGTGAAATCGGACAGGGCTTGGGTGGCTACACCTTC.

This clonotype was found many times. The V call is TRBV27, the J call TRBJ1-4; a weak D match, TRBD1 (5 bases). This CDR3 contains 14 residues. Germline assignment: CDR1 MNHEY and CDR2 SMNVEV (reference sequence). V dropped 6 bases and J dropped 4 bases, with 12 bases sitting between them. In nucleotides, the CDR3 is TGTGCCAGCAGCCACGGGACGGGTAATGAAAAACTGTTTTTT. Its protein is CASSHGTGNEKLFF.

The chain couples TRBV4-3 to TRBJ1-1, with TRBD1 matching over 7 bases. CDR1 is LGHNA, CDR2 YSLEER, per germline. V lost 1 base to trimming and J lost 6 bases; unmatched junction nucleotides: 5. This CDR3 contains 14 residues. CDR3 sequence: CASSQVGQGAEAFF. In DNA form, the CDR3 reads TGCGCCAGCAGCCAAGTAGGTCAGGGGGCTGAAGCTTTCTTT.

V is TRBV28 and J is TRBJ1-2; tentatively, D is TRBD1 (5 bases). The CDR3 runs to 12 residues. Trimming removed 8 bases from V and 7 bases from J, with 14 bases in between. Germline loops: CDR1 MDHEN, CDR2 SYDVKM. The CDR3 spells CASSKQGFGYTF. CDR3 DNA sequence: TGTGCCAGCTCTAAGCAGGGTTTTGGCTACACCTTC.

This clonotype has ten or more counts. The chain links TRBV28 to TRBJ2-7, with D perhaps given as TRBD1 or TRBD2 (5 bases each). CDR3 size: 15 residues. V was cut by 8 bases and J by 2 bases, with 19 bases left in between. The germline gives CDR1 MDHEN, CDR2 SYDVKM. DNA for the CDR3: TGTGCCAGCCGAACTATAGGGACGGAAACCTACGAGCAGTACTTC. It specifies CASRTIGTETYEQYF.

The CDR3 sequence is CASSTLGGRFSEQYF. The CDR3 DNA follows: TGTGCCAGTAGTACACTGGGGGGGCGCTTCTCCGAGCAGTACTTC. The chain carries TRBV19 and TRBJ2-7; tentatively, D is TRBD2 (7 bases). The CDR3 is 15 residues long. Looked up from germline, CDR1 is LNHDA and CDR2 is SQIVND (reference sequence). Trimming took 4 bases from V and 6 from J, leaving 19 bases between them.

This clonotype was recorded at least ten times. V gene TRBV7-2 combines with J gene TRBJ2-7, with TRBD1 matching over 8 bases. CDR1 and CDR2 from the germline V gene are SGHTA and FQGNSA. The CDR3 runs to 13 residues. The V segment lost 5 bases and the J segment 7 bases; nucleotides outside the gene matches: 7. CDR3 protein: CASSAGQVIEQYF. The DNA of the CDR3 is TGTGCCAGCAGCGCGGGACAGGTGATTGAGCAGTACTTC.

This clonotype was observed at least ten times. The chain couples TRBV6-1 to TRBJ2-3; D gene uncertain. V lost 6 bases, J lost 7 bases, and 11 bases lay in between. CDR3 size: 12 residues. Germline V CDR1 and CDR2: MNHNS, SASEGT. The CDR3 sequence is CASRRTANTQYF. The CDR3 nucleotides read TGTGCCAGCAGACGTACCGCGAATACGCAGTATTTT.

The chain has TRBV20-1 and TRBJ2-4; 11 bases map to TRBD2. The CDR3 loop spans 16 amino acids. The germline CDR1 and CDR2 sequences are DFQATT and SNEGSKA (reference sequence). J lost 4 bases, V lost 1 base, and 6 bases had no gene match. CDR3 loop: CSARAIAGGRKNIQYF. The CDR3 region has the DNA TGCAGTGCTAGAGCCATAGCGGGAGGGCGTAAAAACATTCAGTACTTC.

This clonotype has ten or more counts. V gene TRBV5-1 combines with J gene TRBJ2-1; D unclear. Trimming removed 7 bases at V and 5 bases at J, with 7 bases between. This CDR3 comprises 11 residues. Germline-derived CDR1 and CDR2 are SGHRS and YFSETQ. The CDR3 DNA reads TGCGCCAGCGGACCCCACAATGAGCAGTTCTTC. Protein: CASGPHNEQFF. Together with reference TRBV5-1 and TRBJ2-1, the CDR3 gives the full variable domain: KAGVTQTPRYLIKTRGQQVTLSCSPISGHRSVSWYQQTPGQGLQFLFEYFSETQRNKGNFPGRFSGRQFSNSRSEMNVSTLELGDSALYLCASGPHNEQFFGPGTRLTVL.

In this sample, this clonotype turned up a few times. The chain recombines TRBV20-1 with TRBJ2-2; D perhaps matches TRBD2 (5 bases). Trimming stripped 1 base from V and 6 bases from J, with 18 bases between. The CDR3 extends over 16 amino acids. In germline, CDR1 is DFQATT, CDR2 SNEGSKA (reference sequence). CDR3 protein: CSARATGSKVPGELFF. The CDR3 coding sequence is TGCAGTGCTAGAGCGACGGGGAGTAAGGTTCCCGGGGAGCTGTTTTTT.